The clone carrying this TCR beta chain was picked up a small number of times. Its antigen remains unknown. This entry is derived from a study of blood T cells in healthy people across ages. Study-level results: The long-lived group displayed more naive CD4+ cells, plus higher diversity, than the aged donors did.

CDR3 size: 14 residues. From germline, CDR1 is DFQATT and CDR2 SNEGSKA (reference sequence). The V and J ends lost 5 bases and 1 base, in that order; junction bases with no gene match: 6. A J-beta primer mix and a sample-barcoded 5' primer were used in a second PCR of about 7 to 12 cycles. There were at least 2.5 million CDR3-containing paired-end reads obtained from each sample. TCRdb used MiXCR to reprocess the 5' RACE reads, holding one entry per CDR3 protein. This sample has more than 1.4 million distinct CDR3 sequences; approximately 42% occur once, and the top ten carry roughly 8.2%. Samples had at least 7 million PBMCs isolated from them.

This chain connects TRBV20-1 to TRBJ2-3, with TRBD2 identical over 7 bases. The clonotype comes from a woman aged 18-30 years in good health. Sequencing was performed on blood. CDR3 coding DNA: TGCAGTGCTTTGCGCGGGGGTGGCACAGATACGCAGTATTTT. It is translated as CSALRGGGTDTQYF.